Below are 24 T cell receptor beta chains sequenced from a single sample in a study of cytomegalovirus exposure and HLA in healthy donors. The primer mix had 60 Vbeta and 13 Jbeta primers. The table came from immunoSEQ multiplex PCR; TCRdb's copy has only in-frame clones and leaves some out. This sample carries under 200,000 clones, 9.5% to 15% of them seen once, and the ten largest clones take over 6.5%. The source material was PBMCs. These receptors came from a man aged 50 to 59 in good health and CMV-seropositive.

This clone has a handful of counts. The gene calls are TRBV6-5 and TRBJ2-1; 9 nucleotides line up with TRBD2. Germline V CDR1 and CDR2: MNHEY, SVGAGI. Trimming at V came to 6 bases and at J to 3 bases, leaving 6 bases not matched to a gene. The CDR3 sequence is 15 residues long. The chain's CDR3 is CASSTLAGFYNEQFF. CDR3 DNA sequence: TGTGCCAGCAGCACGCTAGCGGGGTTCTACAATGAGCAGTTCTTC.

This clone was found a few times. The chain has TRBV5-4 and TRBJ1-3, with D perhaps matching TRBD1 (5 bases). Germline CDR1 SGHNT, CDR2 YYREEE (reference sequence). The CDR3 is 15 amino acids. V lost 4 bases and J 1 base, leaving 12 bases between the germline ends. CDR3 DNA sequence: TGTGCCAGCAGCCCCAACGGGGGATCTGGAAACACCATATATTTT. Amino acids: CASSPNGGSGNTIYF.

In DNA, the CDR3 is TGTGCCAGCAGTGCCTCACAGGGGAACACTGAAGCTTTCTTT. This encodes CASSASQGNTEAFF. This chain connects TRBV6-4 to TRBJ1-1, with D possibly matching TRBD1 (6 bases). The CDR3 spans 14 residues. Trimming removed 4 bases at V and 1 base at J, with 10 bases between. Germline V gives CDR1 MRHNA, CDR2 SNTAGT.

This clone was counted between two and nine times. V is TRBV7-6 and J is TRBJ1-1; 10 bases are shared with TRBD1. Germline V CDR1 and CDR2: SGHVS, FNYEAQ. The V segment lost 3 bases and the J segment 5 bases; nucleotides outside the gene matches: 3. This CDR3 region has 14 residues. The CDR3 DNA reads as TGTGCCAGCAGCTTCGGACAGGGGGGGACTGAAGCTTTCTTT. Protein sequence: CASSFGQGGTEAFF. Filled out from reference TRBV7-6 and TRBJ1-1, the complete variable domain reads GAGVSQSPRYKVTKRGQDVALRCDPISGHVSLYWYRQALGQGPEFLTYFNYEAQQDKSGLPNDRFSAERPEGSISTLTIQRTEQRDSAMYRCASSFGQGGTEAFFGQGTRLTVV.

This clone has just a few counts. The chain joins TRBV5-6 to TRBJ2-5; D is ambiguous. The CDR3 contains 14 residues. V lost 2 bases to trimming and J lost 3 bases, with 11 bases between them. Germline values: CDR1 SGHDT, CDR2 YYEEEE. CDR3 amino acids: CASSLLLTEETQYF. The CDR3, as DNA: TGTGCCAGCAGCTTACTACTGACCGAAGAGACCCAGTACTTC.

J is TRBJ2-2 and V is TRBV5-1, with D possibly matching TRBD2 (6 bases). The V end was cut by 5 bases, the J end by 6 bases, with 17 bases between. CDR3 length: 15 amino acids. The V gene's germline CDR1 is SGHRS and CDR2 YFSETQ. CDR3 protein: CASRTGGVSAGELFF. The CDR3 DNA reads as TGCGCCAGCAGAACCGGCGGGGTTTCAGCCGGGGAGCTGTTTTTT.

This rearrangement joins TRBV11-3 to TRBJ1-4; 9 positions match TRBD1. J gave up 8 bases and V 5 bases, and 6 bases lay outside the gene matches. The germline CDR1 and CDR2 sequences are SGHNT and YENEEA. This CDR3 has 14 residues. CDR3 nucleotides: TGTGCCAGCAGCCGGGGACAGGGAGGGGAAAAACTGTTTTTT. It yields the protein CASSRGQGGEKLFF.

This clone was counted a few times. The chain carries TRBV10-3 and TRBJ1-1, with D possibly matching TRBD1 (5 bases). Trimming took 0 bases from V and 4 from J, leaving 12 bases between them. The CDR3 covers 15 residues. The V gene's germline CDR1 is ENHRY and CDR2 SYGVKD. This chain's CDR3 is CAISESAGISTEAFF. As DNA, the CDR3 is TGTGCCATCAGTGAGTCGGCAGGGATAAGCACTGAAGCTTTCTTT.

The rearrangement links TRBV7-9 to TRBJ1-2, with TRBD1 identical over 9 bases. Germline CDR1 and CDR2: SEHNR and FQNEAQ (reference sequence). Trimming cost V 3 bases and J 5 bases; bases outside gene matches: 10. The CDR3 totals 16 residues. Here the CDR3 DNA reads TGTGCCAGCAGCTTCGGTCCGGGACAGGGTCGTTATGGCTACACCTTC. This encodes CASSFGPGQGRYGYTF.

The rearrangement links TRBV20-1 to TRBJ1-1, with D possibly TRBD1 on 6 matching bases. The CDR3 extends over 11 amino acids. V was pared by 3 bases and J by 6 bases, with 8 bases between. Germline assignment: CDR1 DFQATT and CDR2 SNEGSKA (reference sequence). Written as DNA, the CDR3 is TGCAGTGCTAGGGGGGCCGCTGAAGCTTTCTTT. It is translated as CSARGAAEAFF.

This clone was observed a few times. CDR3 in amino acids: CASSSLWSHQPQHF. CDR3 DNA sequence: TGTGCCAGCAGCTCTTTGTGGAGCCATCAGCCCCAGCATTTT. J is TRBJ1-5 and V is TRBV7-9; D is uncertain. Germline-derived CDR1 and CDR2 are SEHNR and FQNEAQ (reference sequence). V dropped 4 bases and J dropped 5 bases, with 12 bases sitting between them. This CDR3 region has 14 residues.

The V gene is TRBV5-6, the J gene TRBJ1-1; D gene uncertain. Between the trimmed V and J ends, which lost 2 bases and 3 bases, there was a span of 11 bases. Germline CDR1 SGHDT, CDR2 YYEEEE. The CDR3 is made up of 14 amino acids. The CDR3 region is CASSFDGRDTEAFF. The CDR3 region has the DNA TGTGCCAGCAGCTTCGATGGGCGGGACACTGAAGCTTTCTTT.

This chain joins TRBV27 and TRBJ1-2, with D perhaps matching TRBD1 (5 bases). Germline assignment: CDR1 MNHEY and CDR2 SMNVEV (reference sequence). V gave up 5 bases and J gave up 1 base, with 8 bases separating them. This CDR3 is 13 amino acids long. The CDR3 DNA sequence: TGTGCCAGCAGTAGGGGACTTAACTATGGCTACACCTTC. Residues: CASSRGLNYGYTF.

This clone was seen a few times. The CDR3 loop reads CASSRDRRHYGYTF. Here the CDR3 DNA reads TGCGCCAGCAGCAGGGACAGGCGGCACTATGGCTACACCTTC. This sequence joins TRBV5-1 and TRBJ1-2, with 8 bases lining up with TRBD1. Germline V lookup: CDR1 SGHRS, CDR2 YFSETQ. Germline trimming cut 4 bases from V and 3 bases from J; bases unmatched to any gene: 5. This CDR3 region has 14 residues.

This clone was observed a handful of times. V and J are TRBV5-6 and TRBJ1-4, with TRBD1 as a possible D gene (6 bases). The CDR3 is 16 residues long. From germline, CDR1 is SGHDT and CDR2 YYEEEE. Deletions cut 3 bases from V and 8 bases from J, with 20 bases between. The CDR3 loop is CASSSRGGGIGEKLFF. The CDR3 coding sequence is TGTGCCAGCAGCTCCAGAGGGGGTGGCATCGGGGAAAAACTGTTTTTT.

The rearrangement joins TRBV5-1 to TRBJ2-2; TRBD2 matches 13 bases. CDR3 length: 16 residues. Losses at the gene ends were 7 bases for V and 8 bases for J; bases not matched to a gene: 11. Germline CDR1 SGHRS, CDR2 YFSETQ. The DNA for the CDR3 is TGCGCCAGCCAACTAGCGGGGGGGCCGGGTCCGGGGGAGCTGTTTTTT. Its translation: CASQLAGGPGPGELFF.

This clone showed up just a few times. The chain uses TRBV11-3 and TRBJ2-5; D call uncertain. Deletions cut 1 base from V and 4 bases from J, with 7 bases between. This CDR3 spans 13 amino acids. Germline V gene lookup returns CDR1 SGHNT and CDR2 YENEEA. The CDR3 spells CASSLVRGETQYF. CDR3 DNA: TGTGCCAGCAGCTTAGTCCGAGGAGAGACCCAGTACTTC.

With regard to this clone: Other DNA sequences within the sample encode an identical CDR3. This chain links TRBV28 with TRBJ2-7; D may be TRBD1 (5 bases). This CDR3 spans 12 amino acids. Germline loops: CDR1 MDHEN, CDR2 SYDVKM. Deletions cut 2 bases from V and 4 bases from J, with 6 bases between. CDR3 nucleotide sequence: TGTGCCAGCAGTTTAGCAGGGTACGAGCAGTACGTC. Its protein product is CASSLAGYEQYV.

The genes are TRBV6-5 and TRBJ2-5; D might be TRBD2 (5 bases). Judging by the DNA end, TRBJ2-7 fits better; the J call may be wrong. The CDR3 covers 15 residues. Germline V gives CDR1 MNHEY, CDR2 SVGAGI. The CDR3 loop is CASSDGLTSSYEQYF. The CDR3 nucleotides read TGTGCCAGCAGCGACGGACTCACTTCCTCCTACGAGCAGTACTTC.

This clone was counted a few times. This chain joins TRBV27 and TRBJ1-4; weak D call: TRBD1 (5 bases). CDR3 size: 13 residues. The V gene's germline CDR1 is MNHEY and CDR2 SMNVEV (reference sequence). V lost 6 bases and J lost 8, with 13 bases in between. Written as DNA, the CDR3 is TGTGCCAGCAGCCGGCAGGGTAGGGAAAAACTGTTTTTT. This sequence encodes CASSRQGREKLFF.

This clone appeared a few times. The CDR3 loop is CASSQVSGFQETQYF. Here the CDR3 DNA reads TGTGCCAGCAGCCAAGTGTCGGGGTTCCAAGAGACCCAGTACTTC. The chain combines TRBV14 with TRBJ2-5; maybe TRBD2 (5 bases). Germline V CDR1 and CDR2: SGHDN, FVKESK. V was pared by 1 base and J by 1 base, with 10 bases between. The CDR3 loop spans 15 amino acids.

V is TRBV9 and J is TRBJ1-1; 10 positions agree with TRBD1. The trim removed 0 bases at V and 4 bases at J, leaving 0 bases unmatched. Germline assignment: CDR1 SGDLS and CDR2 YYNGEE. The CDR3 consists of 14 residues. The CDR3 DNA follows: TGTGCCAGCAGCGTAGGGACAGGGGGCACTGAAGCTTTCTTT. The encoded protein is CASSVGTGGTEAFF. The full variable domain, its missing parts supplied by reference TRBV9 and TRBJ1-1, is DSGVTQTPKHLITATGQRVTLRCSPRSGDLSVYWYQQSLDQGLQFLIQYYNGEERAKGNILERFSAQQFPDLHSELNLSSLELGDSALYFCASSVGTGGTEAFFGQGTRLTVV.

The rearrangement links TRBV10-2 to TRBJ1-5; D perhaps matches TRBD1 (5 bases). Trimming pared 6 bases from V and 2 bases from J, leaving 11 bases between. Germline loops: CDR1 WSHSY, CDR2 SAAADI. The CDR3 has 14 residues. The DNA for the CDR3 is TGCGCCAGCAGGGGACTCCAGGGCAATCAGCCCCAGCATTTT. Protein sequence: CASRGLQGNQPQHF.

V is TRBV19 and J is TRBJ2-7, with TRBD1 identical over 9 bases. The CDR3 length is 17 residues. Germline CDR1 LNHDA, CDR2 SQIVND (reference sequence). After removal of 5 bases from V and 0 bases from J, the junction contained 11 bases not matched to a gene. The CDR3 region is CASSPGAGTGSSYEQYF. Written as DNA, the CDR3 is TGTGCCAGTAGTCCTGGCGCCGGGACAGGGAGCTCCTACGAGCAGTACTTC.